This T cell receptor beta chain is drawn from a study of vaccination and CD4 T cells after COVID-19. On the study more broadly: Every participant was given two doses of BNT162b2 or mRNA-1273 vaccine.

Germline CDR1 and CDR2: MNHEY and SMNVEV (reference sequence). V shed 5 bases and J 3 bases; nucleotides not matched to a gene: 11. This CDR3 has 16 amino acids. With regard to this clonotype: What it binds is not known.

Notes on the study in general: There were relatively few convalescent patients studied, and there were no early post-infection timepoints.

An Oncomine TCR Beta short-read assay was used to sequence the DNA from cultured CD4+ T cells. Via MiXCR, TCRdb re-called the PCR reads, giving one row per CDR3 protein. The sample has about 3,900 distinct CDR3 sequences, about 19% seen once. The treatment denotes: approximately 10-day PBMC culture with coronavirus spike peptide pools or control peptides (ViraFEST assay). The source of this sequence is a human donor who had recovered from COVID-19. Specimen: CD4+ T cells from blood, cultured in vitro. The chain is built from TRBV27 and TRBJ1-1; 8 positions match TRBD1. In DNA form, the CDR3 reads TGTGCCAGCAGTCCCTACAGGGGGGTGTACGACACTGAAGCTTTCTTT. Translation gives CASSPYRGVYDTEAFF.